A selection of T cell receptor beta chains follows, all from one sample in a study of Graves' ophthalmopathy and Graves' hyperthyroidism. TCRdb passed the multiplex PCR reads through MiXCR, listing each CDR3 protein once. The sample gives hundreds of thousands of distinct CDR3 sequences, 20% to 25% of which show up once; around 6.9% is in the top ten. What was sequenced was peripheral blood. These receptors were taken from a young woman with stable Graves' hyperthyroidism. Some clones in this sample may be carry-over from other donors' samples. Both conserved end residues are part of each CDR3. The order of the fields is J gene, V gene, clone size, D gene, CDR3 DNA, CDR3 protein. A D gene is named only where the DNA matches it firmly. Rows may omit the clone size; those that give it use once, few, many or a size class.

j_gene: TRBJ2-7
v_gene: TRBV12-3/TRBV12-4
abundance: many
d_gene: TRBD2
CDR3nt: TGTGCCAGCAGTCCTTCAGCGGGGGGGCAGTACGAGCAGTACTTC
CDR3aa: CASSPSAGGQYEQYF

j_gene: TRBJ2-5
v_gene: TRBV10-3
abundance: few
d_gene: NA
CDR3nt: TGTGCCATCAGCCTTGACAGGTTCCAAGAGACCCAGTACTTC
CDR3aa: CAISLDRFQETQYF

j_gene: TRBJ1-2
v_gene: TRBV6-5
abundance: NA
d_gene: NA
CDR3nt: TGTGCCAGCAGTTACGAAAGAGGCTACACCTTC
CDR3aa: CASSYERGYTF

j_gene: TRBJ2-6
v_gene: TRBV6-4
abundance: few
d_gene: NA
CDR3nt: TGTGCCAGCAGTGACTCTAGCTCTGGGGCCAACGTCCTGACTTTC
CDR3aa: CASSDSSSGANVLTF

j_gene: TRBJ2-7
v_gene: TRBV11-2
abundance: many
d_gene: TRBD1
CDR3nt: TGTGCCAGCAGCCCGATGACCGGGACAGGGAACAACGAGCAGTACTTC
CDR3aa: CASSPMTGTGNNEQYF

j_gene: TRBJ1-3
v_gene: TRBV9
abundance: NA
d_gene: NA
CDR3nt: TGTGCCAGCAGCGTAGCTACAAGTTGGGGTGGAAACACCATATATTTT
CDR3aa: CASSVATSWGGNTIYF

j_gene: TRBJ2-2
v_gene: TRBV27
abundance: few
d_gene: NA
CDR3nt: TGTGCCAGCAGCCGCTATCCCACCGGGGAGCTGTTTTTT
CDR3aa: CASSRYPTGELFF

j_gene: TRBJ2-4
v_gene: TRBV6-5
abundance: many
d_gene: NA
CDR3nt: TGTGCCAGCAGAGGAGACAGAGGGAACATTAAGTACTTC
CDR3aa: CASRGDRGNIKYF

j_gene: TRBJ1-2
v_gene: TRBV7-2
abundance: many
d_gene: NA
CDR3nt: TGTGCCAGCAGCATCAAGACAGGAAACTATGGCTACACCTTC
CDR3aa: CASSIKTGNYGYTF

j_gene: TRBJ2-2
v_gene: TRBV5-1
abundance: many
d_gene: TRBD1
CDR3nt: TGTGCCAGCAGCTTGGGACAGCCGAACACCGGGGAGCTGTTTTTT
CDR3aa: CASSLGQPNTGELFF

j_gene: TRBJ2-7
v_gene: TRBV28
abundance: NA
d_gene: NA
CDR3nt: TGTGCCAGCAGTTTGCCCGACGGACAGTCCTACGAGCAGTACTTC
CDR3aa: CASSLPDGQSYEQYF

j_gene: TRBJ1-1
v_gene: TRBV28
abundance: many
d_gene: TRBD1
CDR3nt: TGTGCCACCACCGGGACAGGGCGAATGTACGCTTTCTTT
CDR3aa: CATTGTGRMYAFF

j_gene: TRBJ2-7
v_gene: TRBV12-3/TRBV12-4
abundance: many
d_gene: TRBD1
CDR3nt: TGTGCCAGCAGTTCCGGGACAGGGACCCCCGAGCAGTACTTC
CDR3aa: CASSSGTGTPEQYF

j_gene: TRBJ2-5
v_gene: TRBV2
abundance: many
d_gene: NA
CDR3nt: TGTGCCAGCAGTGACTCCGGGACCCCCGGTGACGAGACCCAGTACTTC
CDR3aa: CASSDSGTPGDETQYF

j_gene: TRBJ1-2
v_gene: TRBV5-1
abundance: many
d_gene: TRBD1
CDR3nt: TGCGCCAGCAGCAAGACAGGGGGCGATGGCTACACCTTC
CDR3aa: CASSKTGGDGYTF

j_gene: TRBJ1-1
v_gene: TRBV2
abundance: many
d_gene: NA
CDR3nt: TGTGCCATCAAGCGGGTGTTTGAAGCTTTCTTT
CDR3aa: CAIKRVFEAFF

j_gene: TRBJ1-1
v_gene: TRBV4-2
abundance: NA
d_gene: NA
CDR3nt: TGTGCCAGCAGCCAAGACGTCACGTACACTGAAGCTTTCTTT
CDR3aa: CASSQDVTYTEAFF

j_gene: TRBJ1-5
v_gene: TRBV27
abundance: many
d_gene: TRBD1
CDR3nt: TGTGCCAGCAAACAGGGGAATCAGCCCCAGCATTTT
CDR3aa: CASKQGNQPQHF

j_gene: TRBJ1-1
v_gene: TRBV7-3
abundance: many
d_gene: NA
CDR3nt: TGTGCCAGCAGCTTAATGGCCCAAAGTGGTGAAGCTTTCTTT
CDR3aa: CASSLMAQSGEAFF

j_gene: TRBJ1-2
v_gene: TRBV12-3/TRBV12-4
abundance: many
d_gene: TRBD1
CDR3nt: TGTGCCAGCAGTTTACGGACAGGGTCGAACTATGGCTACACCTTC
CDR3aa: CASSLRTGSNYGYTF

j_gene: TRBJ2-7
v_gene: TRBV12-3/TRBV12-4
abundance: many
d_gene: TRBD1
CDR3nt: TGTGCCAGCAGTTTCGGGGACAGTACCTACGAGCAGTACTTC
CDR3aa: CASSFGDSTYEQYF

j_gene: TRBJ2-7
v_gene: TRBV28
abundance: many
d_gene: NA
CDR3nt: TGTGCCAGCAGTTTTCTACAGGGGGGGTCCTACGAGCAGTACTTC
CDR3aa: CASSFLQGGSYEQYF

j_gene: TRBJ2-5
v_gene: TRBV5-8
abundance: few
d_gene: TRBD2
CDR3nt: TGTGCCAGCAGCTTGGTAGTAGCGGGCCTGAGGGAGACCCAGTACTTC
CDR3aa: CASSLVVAGLRETQYF

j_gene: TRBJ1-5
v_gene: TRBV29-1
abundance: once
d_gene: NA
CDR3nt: TGCAGCGTTGAGACCGATGGTAATCAGCCCGAGCATTTT
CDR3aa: CSVETDGNQPEHF

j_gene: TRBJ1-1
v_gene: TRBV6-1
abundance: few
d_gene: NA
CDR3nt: TGTGCCAGCAGTGGATACAGGGAGGGCACTGAAGCTTTCTTT
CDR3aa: CASSGYREGTEAFF

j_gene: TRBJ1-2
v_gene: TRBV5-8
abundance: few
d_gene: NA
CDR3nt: TGTGCCAGCAGCTTCTTCCGGGGCTATGGCTACACCTTC
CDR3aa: CASSFFRGYGYTF

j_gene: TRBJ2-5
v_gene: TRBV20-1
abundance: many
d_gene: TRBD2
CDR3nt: TGCAGTGCTGGACTAGTACGGGAGACCCAGTACTTC
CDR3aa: CSAGLVRETQYF

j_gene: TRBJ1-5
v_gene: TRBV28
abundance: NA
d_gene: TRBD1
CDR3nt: TGTGCCAGCAGTTTATTTGGGACAGCATATCAGCCCCAGCATTTT
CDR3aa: CASSLFGTAYQPQHF

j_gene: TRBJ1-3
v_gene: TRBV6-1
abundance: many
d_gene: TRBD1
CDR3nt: TGTGCCAGCAGTGAACCCGGACAGGAAAGAAACACCATATATTTT
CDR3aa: CASSEPGQERNTIYF

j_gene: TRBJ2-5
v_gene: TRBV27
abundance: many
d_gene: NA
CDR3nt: TGTGCCAGCAGGGCTAAGATCGCGGGGTACCAAGAGACCCAGTACTTC
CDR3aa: CASRAKIAGYQETQYF

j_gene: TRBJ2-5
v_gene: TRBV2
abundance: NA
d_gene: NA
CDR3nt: TGTGCCAGCAGTGGACGTTTCCAAGAGACCCAGTACTTC
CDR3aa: CASSGRFQETQYF

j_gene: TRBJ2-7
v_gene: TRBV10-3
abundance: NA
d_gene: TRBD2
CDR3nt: TGTGCCATCCTGTCCGGGACTAGTAACGAGCAGTACTTC
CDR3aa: CAILSGTSNEQYF

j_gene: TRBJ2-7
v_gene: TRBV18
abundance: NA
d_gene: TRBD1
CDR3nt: TGTGCCAGCTCACCAACCGACAGGGGGGTTTACGAGCAGTACTTC
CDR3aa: CASSPTDRGVYEQYF

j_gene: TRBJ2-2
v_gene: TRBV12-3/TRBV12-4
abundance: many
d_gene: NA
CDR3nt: TGTGCCAGCAGTTTAAGGGTTGGCGGGGAGCTGTTTTTT
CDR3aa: CASSLRVGGELFF

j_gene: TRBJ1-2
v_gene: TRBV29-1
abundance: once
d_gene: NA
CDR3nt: TGCAGCGCTACAGGGTGGGATAACTATGGCTACACCTTC
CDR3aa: CSATGWDNYGYTF

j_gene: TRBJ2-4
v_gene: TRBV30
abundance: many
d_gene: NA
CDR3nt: TGTGCCCGGGACACCGGGCACATTCAGTACTTC
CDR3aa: CARDTGHIQYF

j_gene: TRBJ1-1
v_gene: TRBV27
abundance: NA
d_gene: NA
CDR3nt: TGTGCCAGCAGTTTATCAAAGGGTTGGACTGAAGCTTTCTTT
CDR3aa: CASSLSKGWTEAFF

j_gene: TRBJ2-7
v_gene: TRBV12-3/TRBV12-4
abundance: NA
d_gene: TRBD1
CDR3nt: TGTGCCAGCAGCAAACGTCTGGGACAGACATCCTACGAGCAGTACTTC
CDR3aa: CASSKRLGQTSYEQYF

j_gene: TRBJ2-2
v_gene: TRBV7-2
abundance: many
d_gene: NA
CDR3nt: TGTGCCAGCAGCTTAGAATCCGCCGGGGAGCTGTTTTTT
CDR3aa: CASSLESAGELFF

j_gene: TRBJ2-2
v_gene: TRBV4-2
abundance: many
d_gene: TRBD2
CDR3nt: TGTGCCAGCAGCCAAGAGCTAGCGGGTTCGAACACCGGGGAGCTGTTTTTT
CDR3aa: CASSQELAGSNTGELFF

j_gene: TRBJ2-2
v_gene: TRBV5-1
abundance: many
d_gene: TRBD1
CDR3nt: TGCGCCAGCAGCTACGGACAGGGTCCGACCGGGGAGCTGTTTTTT
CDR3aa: CASSYGQGPTGELFF